This TCR beta chain was sequenced in a study of OX40 agonist ivuxolimab in advanced cancers. General study findings and limits: At doses 0.1 to 3.0 mg/kg, CD4+ and CD8+ clones expanded.

Clones were sequenced by immunoSEQ multiplex PCR, and TCRdb holds only the in-frame ones, with some missing. The sample consists of roughly 67,000 clones, 92% of them appearing once. For this clone: The antigen is unknown.

There are 12 residues in the CDR3. Trimming pared 5 bases from V and 3 bases from J, leaving 11 bases between. Germline CDR1 and CDR2: SQVTM and ANQGSEA. The TCR was taken from an adult with an advanced solid tumor such as melanoma, head and neck, liver or kidney cancer. The chain combines TRBV29-1 with TRBJ2-7; D remains unclear. The input for sequencing was CD4+ or CD8+ T cells sorted from blood, taken in a trial of the OX40 agonist ivuxolimab. In DNA, the CDR3 is TGCAGCGTTTTAGGCCCGGACTACGAGCAGTACTTC. This encodes CSVLGPDYEQYF.